There are many counts of the clone carrying this T cell receptor beta chain. The antigen is not known. The source of the sample is a study of T cell repertoires in cytomegalovirus infection. Study-level information: Both a matching HLA type and CMV infection were indicated by public TCR beta signatures.

MiXCR, run by TCRdb on the reads, gives a single entry per CDR3 protein. The data show around 290,000 distinct CDR3 sequences, around 25% seen once. Study-wide findings and caveats: The study identified carriers of CMV plus the relevant HLA from cumulative public TCR beta family frequency.

In germline, CDR1 is SGHTA, CDR2 FQGNSA. V was pared by 5 bases and J by 6 bases, with 11 bases between. CDR3 length: 13 amino acids. This chain connects TRBV7-2 to TRBJ1-5; D uncertain. This receptor was identified in a human donor in good health (CMV status not recorded). Some clones in this sample may be carry-over from other donors' samples. Source material: PBMCs. CDR3 in amino acids: CASSTYPGQPQHF. The CDR3, as DNA: TGTGCCAGCAGCACCTACCCGGGTCAGCCCCAGCATTTT.